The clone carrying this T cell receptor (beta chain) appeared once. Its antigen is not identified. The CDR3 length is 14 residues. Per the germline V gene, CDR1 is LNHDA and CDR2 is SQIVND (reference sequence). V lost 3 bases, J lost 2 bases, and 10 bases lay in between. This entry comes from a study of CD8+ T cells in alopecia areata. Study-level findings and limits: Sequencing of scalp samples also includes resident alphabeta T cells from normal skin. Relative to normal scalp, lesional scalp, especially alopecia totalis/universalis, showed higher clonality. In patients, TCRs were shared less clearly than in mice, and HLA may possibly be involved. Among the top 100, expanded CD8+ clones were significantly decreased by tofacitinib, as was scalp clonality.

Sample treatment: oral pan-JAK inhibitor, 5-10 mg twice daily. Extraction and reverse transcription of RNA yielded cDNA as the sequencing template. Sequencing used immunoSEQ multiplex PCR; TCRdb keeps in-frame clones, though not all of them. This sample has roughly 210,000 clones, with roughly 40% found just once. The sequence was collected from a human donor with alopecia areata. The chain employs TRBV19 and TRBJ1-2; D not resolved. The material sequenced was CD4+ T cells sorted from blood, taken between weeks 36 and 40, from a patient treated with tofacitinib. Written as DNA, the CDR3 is TGTGCCAGTAGTATTGGAATTGAGAACTATGGCTACACCTTC. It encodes CASSIGIENYGYTF.